This passage covers 23 T cell receptor beta chains from one sample sequenced in a study of brain T cells in children with intractable seizures. Generated by immunoSEQ multiplex PCR, the TCRdb table keeps only in-frame clones and is missing some. The sample carries roughly 120,000 clones, 85% to 95% recorded once. Sequenced material: peripheral blood, taken at surgery. These receptor sequences come from a boy under two years old with hemimegalencephaly and intractable seizures.

The chain has TRBV6-4 and TRBJ2-1, with D perhaps matching TRBD2 (6 bases). Germline lookup yields CDR1 MRHNA and CDR2 SNTAGT. Trimming took 4 bases from V and 10 from J, leaving 17 bases between them. The CDR3 has 14 amino acids. CDR3 coding DNA: TGTGCCAGCAGTGGCCATTATGGGGGACTCGAGCAGTTCTTC. Protein: CASSGHYGGLEQFF.

This chain joins TRBV20-1 and TRBJ2-7; unclear D gene. Germline values: CDR1 DFQATT, CDR2 SNEGSKA (reference sequence). This CDR3 contains 11 residues. Trimming shortened V by 6 bases and J by 2 bases, and 8 bases separated the two germline ends. CDR3 loop: CSADLTYEQYF. The CDR3 nucleotides are TGCAGTGCCGATCTCACCTACGAGCAGTACTTC.

Concerning this clone: Other DNA sequences in this sample translate to the same CDR3. The chain combines TRBV11-3 with TRBJ2-1; 12 bases line up with TRBD2. CDR1 SGHNT and CDR2 YENEEA come from the germline V gene. This CDR3 has 15 residues. Losses at the gene ends were 3 bases for V and 8 bases for J; bases not matched to a gene: 5. This chain's CDR3 is CASSLLAGGPDEQFF. The CDR3 nucleotides read TGTGCCAGCAGCTTGCTAGCGGGAGGGCCGGATGAGCAGTTCTTC. The complete variable domain, with remaining parts taken from reference TRBV11-3 and TRBJ2-1, reads EAGVVQSPRYKIIEKKQPVAFWCNPISGHNTLYWYLQNLGQGPELLIRYENEEAVDDSQLPKDRFSAERLKGVDSTLKIQPAELGDSAVYLCASSLLAGGPDEQFFGPGTRLTVL.

The chain recombines TRBV5-1 with TRBJ1-1; the match to TRBD1 covers 8 bases. This CDR3 spans 15 amino acids. The trim removed 4 bases at V and 2 bases at J, leaving 7 bases unmatched. CDR1 is SGHRS and CDR2 is YFSETQ in the germline V gene. CDR3 DNA sequence: TGCGCCAGCAGCCCCCAGACAGGGGAAAACACTGAAGCTTTCTTT. Protein sequence: CASSPQTGENTEAFF.

V usage is TRBV5-1 and J usage is TRBJ2-2; D ambiguous. CDR3 length: 13 amino acids. The V end lost 3 bases, the J end lost 6 bases, and 9 bases lay between the germline ends. Germline V gene data show CDR1 as SGHRS and CDR2 as YFSETQ. The CDR3 DNA reads TGCGCCAGCAGCTCCGCTTTCTCCGGGGAGCTGTTTTTT. Translating gives CASSSAFSGELFF. The whole variable domain, filled in from reference TRBV5-1 and TRBJ2-2, reads KAGVTQTPRYLIKTRGQQVTLSCSPISGHRSVSWYQQTPGQGLQFLFEYFSETQRNKGNFPGRFSGRQFSNSRSEMNVSTLELGDSALYLCASSSAFSGELFFGEGSRLTVL.

The rearrangement uses TRBV4-3 and TRBJ2-3; TRBD2 is a possible D gene (6 bases). Germline values: CDR1 LGHNA, CDR2 YSLEER. Deletions cut 0 bases from V and 0 bases from J, with 10 bases between. The CDR3 covers 16 residues. CDR3 sequence (DNA): TGCGCCAGCAGCCAAGATACCGGGACTAGCACAGATACGCAGTATTTT. Protein product: CASSQDTGTSTDTQYF.

The rearrangement uses TRBV14 and TRBJ1-2, with a possible D match to TRBD1 (6 bases). The germline CDR1 and CDR2 sequences are SGHDN and FVKESK. This CDR3 region has 12 residues. V lost 4 bases to trimming and J lost 5 bases, with 8 bases between them. The CDR3 nucleotides are TGTGCCAGCAGCCTCGGGACATATGGCTACACCTTC. Translated, it gives CASSLGTYGYTF.

V is TRBV3-1 (or the pseudogene TRBV3-2) and J is TRBJ1-3; TRBD1 is a possible D gene (5 bases). V dropped 3 bases and J dropped 1 base, with 22 bases sitting between them. From germline, CDR1 is LGHDT and CDR2 YNNKEL (reference sequence). This CDR3 is built from 19 residues. CDR3 protein: CASSHVVLAGGLSGNTIYF. The DNA for the CDR3 is TGTGCCAGCAGCCACGTAGTCCTTGCGGGGGGATTATCTGGAAACACCATATATTTT.

The chain couples TRBV6-4 to TRBJ1-1, with 7 bases identical to TRBD1. This CDR3 comprises 13 residues. V shed 5 bases and J 7 bases; nucleotides not matched to a gene: 7. Looked up from germline, CDR1 is MRHNA and CDR2 is SNTAGT. The chain's CDR3 is CASSFQGDNEAFF. The DNA of the CDR3 is TGTGCCAGCAGTTTTCAGGGGGACAATGAAGCTTTCTTT.

This chain connects TRBV7-3 to TRBJ2-7; a possible D gene is TRBD2 (5 bases). The V gene's germline CDR1 is SGHTA and CDR2 FQGTGA. Trimming removed 0 bases from V and 3 bases from J, with 15 bases in between. This CDR3 has 16 residues. The CDR3: CASSLTGSGSVYEQYF. For the CDR3, the DNA is TGTGCCAGCAGCTTAACGGGGTCGGGATCTGTCTACGAGCAGTACTTC.

This chain connects TRBV5-1 to TRBJ2-3; D possibly corresponds to TRBD2 (5 bases). V was trimmed by 5 bases and J by 3 bases, leaving 7 bases between them. Per the germline V gene, CDR1 is SGHRS and CDR2 is YFSETQ. The CDR3 runs 12 residues. As DNA, the CDR3 is TGCGCCAGCAGAAGGAGGACAGATACGCAGTATTTT. Encoded protein: CASRRRTDTQYF. Together with reference TRBV5-1 and TRBJ2-3, the CDR3 gives the full variable domain: KAGVTQTPRYLIKTRGQQVTLSCSPISGHRSVSWYQQTPGQGLQFLFEYFSETQRNKGNFPGRFSGRQFSNSRSEMNVSTLELGDSALYLCASRRRTDTQYFGPGTRLTVL.

The V and J genes are TRBV10-2 and TRBJ2-4; 11 nucleotides line up with TRBD2. With V trimmed by 8 bases and J by 0 bases, 9 bases remained unmatched. The germline CDR1 and CDR2 sequences are WSHSY and SAAADI. CDR3 length: 17 residues. CDR3 DNA: TGCGCCAGCTCCATGACTAGCGGGGTTCTAGCCAAAAACATTCAGTACTTC. It specifies CASSMTSGVLAKNIQYF.

This clone turned up a few times. The V gene is TRBV24-1, the J gene TRBJ1-2; D is perhaps TRBD1 (6 bases). The CDR3 has 11 residues. Germline V lookup: CDR1 KGHDR, CDR2 SFDVKD. V was cut by 10 bases and J by 6 bases, with 11 bases left in between. CDR3 DNA: TGTGCCACGGGGACACCCAATGGCTACACCTTC. Protein sequence: CATGTPNGYTF.

This clone was recorded only once. The chain carries TRBV27 and TRBJ1-1, with D possibly TRBD1 on 6 matching bases. CDR1 is MNHEY and CDR2 is SMNVEV in the germline V gene (reference sequence). The CDR3 sequence is 16 residues long. Trimming cost V 8 bases and J 1 base, with 20 bases left between them. This CDR3 is CASLPWGAPKNTEAFF. The CDR3, as DNA: TGTGCCAGCCTCCCCTGGGGGGCCCCGAAGAACACTGAAGCTTTCTTT.

The rearrangement joins TRBV5-8 to TRBJ2-2; 7 bases match TRBD2. This CDR3 is built from 16 residues. V lost 4 bases to trimming and J lost 4 bases; unmatched junction nucleotides: 10. The germline V gene has CDR1 SGHTS and CDR2 YDEGEE. This CDR3 is CASSPLMTGGTGELFF. The CDR3 bases are TGTGCCAGCAGCCCCTTGATGACGGGAGGCACCGGGGAGCTGTTTTTT. Using reference TRBV5-8 and TRBJ2-2 for the parts outside the CDR3, the full variable domain is EAGVTQSPTHLIKTRGQQATLRCSPISGHTSVYWYQQALGLGLQFLLWYDEGEERNRGNFPPRFSGRQFPNYSSELNVNALELEDSALYLCASSPLMTGGTGELFFGEGSRLTVL.

This clone has more than one count but fewer than ten. This sequence joins TRBV28 and TRBJ1-2; D possibly corresponds to TRBD1 (6 bases). In germline, CDR1 is MDHEN, CDR2 SYDVKM. The CDR3 length is 16 residues. V lost 2 bases to trimming and J lost 4 bases, with 17 bases between them. In DNA form, the CDR3 reads TGTGCCAGCAGTTTAGGGGGCTGGGTCCCTATCTATGGCTACACCTTC. Translation: CASSLGGWVPIYGYTF.

CDR3 bases: TGCGCCAGCAACGGAGCGGGAGTCACAGATACGCAGTATTTT. This sequence encodes CASNGAGVTDTQYF. V gene TRBV10-2 combines with J gene TRBJ2-3; 8 bases agree with TRBD2. The ends lost 7 bases at V and 2 bases at J; junction bases unmatched: 5. The V gene's germline CDR1 is WSHSY and CDR2 SAAADI. This CDR3 has 14 amino acids.

V usage is TRBV28 and J usage is TRBJ2-1; TRBD1 matches 11 bases. The CDR3 spans 14 residues. V lost 8 bases, J lost 9 bases, and 9 bases stayed unmatched. Germline V gene sequence: CDR1 MDHEN, CDR2 SYDVKM. The chain's CDR3 is CASGPGQGAGEQFF. DNA for the CDR3: TGTGCCAGCGGCCCCGGACAGGGGGCCGGTGAGCAGTTCTTC.

The chain combines TRBV7-9 with TRBJ1-4; no definite D call. Germline V gene sequence: CDR1 SEHNR, CDR2 FQNEAQ (reference sequence). The CDR3 totals 16 residues. Between the trimmed V and J ends, which lost 1 base and 0 bases, there was a span of 9 bases. The CDR3 nucleotides are TGTGCCAGCAGCTTAGTGGCAGCCGCAACTAATGAAAAACTGTTTTTT. It yields the protein CASSLVAAATNEKLFF.

The table lists this clone with a count of one. V gene TRBV4-1 combines with J gene TRBJ2-7; TRBD1 agrees at 9 bases. Germline V CDR1 and CDR2: MGHRA, YSYEKL. The CDR3 loop spans 14 amino acids. V trimming: 3 bases; J trimming: 5 bases; junction bases outside the gene matches: 5. The CDR3 DNA sequence: TGCGCCAGCAGCCACCCGAACAGGGGGCACGAGCAGTACTTC. Its translation is CASSHPNRGHEQYF.

This sequence joins TRBV28 and TRBJ1-4, with a weak D call TRBD1 (5 bases). V gave up 1 base and J gave up 12 bases, with 15 bases separating them. CDR3 length: 14 amino acids. The germline CDR1 and CDR2 sequences are MDHEN and SYDVKM. The CDR3, as DNA: TGTGCCAGCAGTTTATCCATCCTTGGGGGAGAACTGTTTTTT. Translated, it gives CASSLSILGGELFF.

The chain employs TRBV9 and TRBJ2-5; TRBD2 aligns across 7 bases. The CDR3 length is 14 residues. Germline V gene data show CDR1 as SGDLS and CDR2 as YYNGEE. The V gene end was trimmed by 4 bases and the J gene end by 2 bases; junction bases not matched to a gene: 5. In DNA, the CDR3 is TGTGCCAGCAGCCGCGGGACTAATCAAGAGACCCAGTACTTC. As protein: CASSRGTNQETQYF.

This chain connects TRBV7-3 to TRBJ2-3; D remains ambiguous. The V end lost 0 bases, the J end lost 3 bases, and 13 bases lay between the germline ends. CDR1 and CDR2 (germline): SGHTA, FQGTGA. The CDR3 contains 16 residues. CDR3: CASSLTPGFGTDTQYF. The CDR3 DNA is TGTGCCAGCAGCTTAACGCCAGGCTTTGGGACAGATACGCAGTATTTT.